Sequencing of this T cell receptor (beta chain) was carried out in a study of blood T cell repertoires in COVID-19. Study-wide context: Some COVID-19 samples were acute and others convalescent; all came from the United States, Italy and Spain. Sources were T cells, B-cell-depleted T cells, or PBMCs; the material itself was cDNA or gDNA.

Germline CDR1 reads GTSNPN; CDR2 reads SVGIG (reference sequence). The length of the CDR3 is 15 residues. V lost 2 bases to trimming and J lost 1 base, with 11 bases between them. Original methodology: From reference gene primer amplification, estimates of nucleated cell counts were derived. Sequencing was performed with immunoSEQ multiplex PCR; in TCRdb, only in-frame clones are kept and a portion is missing. That table is the source of V, J and clone size, and D and trimming were worked out from the DNA. This sample has tens of thousands of clones, with about four fifths found just once. This TCR came from a woman of 80 years or more with active or convalescent COVID-19. The chain combines TRBV30 with TRBJ2-2; a possible D gene is TRBD2 (6 bases). The specimen was peripheral blood. The CDR3 bases are TGTGCCTGGAGTCCCCTAGCGAGGAACACCGGGGAGCTGTTTTTT. Translated, it gives CAWSPLARNTGELFF. Variable domain in full (rest from reference TRBV30 and TRBJ2-2): SQTIHQWPATLVQPVGSPLSLECTVEGTSNPNLYWYRQAAGRGLQLLFYSVGIGQISSEVPQNLSASRPQDRQFILSSKKLLLSDSGFYLCAWSPLARNTGELFFGEGSRLTVL.